The 20 T cell receptor beta chains below were found in one sample sequenced in a study of blood T cells in healthy people across ages. Using a J-beta primer mix together with a sample-barcoded 5' primer, a second PCR was run for about 6 to 11 cycles. MiXCR, applied by TCRdb to the 5' RACE reads, yields one record per CDR3 protein. The sample has fewer than 800,000 distinct CDR3 sequences, roughly 25% seen once. These sequences were also reported in another study, on T cells of mothers and their children.

Material: blood. These receptors were obtained from a boy between 10 and 17 years old in good health.

This clonotype showed up just a few times. The J gene is TRBJ2-1, the V gene TRBV12-3 or TRBV12-4; D is possibly TRBD2 (6 bases). This CDR3 spans 13 amino acids. V lost 1 base to trimming and J lost 10 bases, with 11 bases between them. The CDR3 loop is CASSLGVGGEQFF. DNA for the CDR3: TGTGCCAGCAGTTTAGGGGTAGGAGGGGAGCAGTTCTTC.

This clonotype was seen a few times. The chain carries TRBV4-2 and TRBJ2-5, with a tentative D call TRBD1 (6 bases). The J call is doubtful: the DNA matches TRBJ2-7 better. The CDR3 has 15 residues. Germline-derived CDR1 and CDR2 are LGHNA and YNFKEQ. This chain's CDR3 is CASSQDGGSGYEQYF. In DNA, the CDR3 is TGTGCCAGCAGCCAAGATGGGGGCTCAGGCTACGAGCAGTACTTC.

The CDR3 loop is CASSDVFGEMETQYF. As DNA, the CDR3 is TGTGCCAGCAGTGATGTTTTCGGAGAAATGGAGACCCAGTACTTC. V is TRBV6-1 and J is TRBJ2-5; D unclear. CDR1 is MNHNS, CDR2 SASEGT, per germline. Trimming cost V 3 bases and J 5 bases, with 16 bases left between them. This CDR3 is 15 amino acids long.

This clonotype was detected a few times. The rearrangement joins TRBV6-5 to TRBJ2-5, with 11 bases matching TRBD2. The V gene end was trimmed by 3 bases and the J gene end by 4 bases; junction bases not matched to a gene: 4. This CDR3 region has 15 residues. The germline V gene has CDR1 MNHEY and CDR2 SVGAGI. As DNA, the CDR3 is TGTGCCAGCAGTTATAGCGGGGGGGCCACAGAGACCCAGTACTTC. This encodes CASSYSGGATETQYF.

This clonotype has a handful of counts. This chain uses TRBV7-2 with TRBJ2-4; 12 bases map to TRBD2. There are 15 residues in the CDR3. With 7 bases clipped from V and 8 bases from J, the junction kept 9 bases outside the gene matches. CDR1 is SGHTA and CDR2 is FQGNSA in the germline V gene. CDR3 in DNA: TGTGCCAGCAAGACTAGCGGGGGCGCCTGGGACATTCAGTACTTC. It translates to CASKTSGGAWDIQYF.

The chain couples TRBV20-1 to TRBJ2-7; D ambiguous. The V gene lost 3 bases and the J gene lost 0 bases, with 6 bases spanning the gap. CDR1 and CDR2 (germline): DFQATT, SNEGSKA (reference sequence). This CDR3 has 12 amino acids. CDR3 nucleotides: TGCAGTGCTAGGGTACGCTCCTACGAGCAGTACTTC. Translating it yields CSARVRSYEQYF.

This clonotype was seen a handful of times. The chain recombines TRBV29-1 with TRBJ2-5; unclear D gene. The J call may be faulty, since TRBJ2-7 better matches the DNA end. This CDR3 is 11 amino acids long. Germline CDR1 SQVTM, CDR2 ANQGSEA. This CDR3 is CSVGKGYEQYF. The CDR3 DNA sequence: TGCAGCGTAGGAAAGGGCTACGAGCAGTACTTC.

Written as DNA, the CDR3 is TGTGCCAGCGGCACAGGGTGGGCTAATGAAAAACTGTTTTTT. Its translation: CASGTGWANEKLFF. This chain uses TRBV25-1 with TRBJ1-4; maybe TRBD1 (6 bases). This CDR3 comprises 14 residues. Germline CDR1 is MGHDK and CDR2 is SYGVNS. V lost 8 bases, J lost 3 bases, and 13 bases lay in between.

The chain employs TRBV28 and TRBJ2-4; 10 bases match TRBD1. This CDR3 is built from 12 residues. Looked up from germline, CDR1 is MDHEN and CDR2 is SYDVKM. Trimming cost V 8 bases and J 7 bases; bases outside gene matches: 2. The CDR3: CASRQGANIQYF. Here the CDR3 DNA reads TGTGCCAGCCGACAGGGGGCGAACATTCAGTACTTC.

The rearrangement joins TRBV20-1 to TRBJ2-5; tentatively, D is TRBD1 or TRBD2 (6 bases each). The germline V gene has CDR1 DFQATT and CDR2 SNEGSKA (reference sequence). Trimming took 3 bases from V and 2 from J, leaving 10 bases between them. This CDR3 contains 13 residues. The chain's CDR3 is CSASGGRQETQYF. CDR3 bases: TGCAGTGCTAGCGGGGGCCGACAAGAGACCCAGTACTTC.

This clonotype has more than one count but fewer than ten. The rearrangement links TRBV18 to TRBJ2-5; no clear D gene. CDR1 is KGHSH and CDR2 is LQKENI in the germline V gene. V was clipped by 0 bases and J by 1 base, with 12 bases between them. The CDR3 spans 16 residues. In DNA, the CDR3 is TGTGCCAGCTCACCACCGACCCCGACCCCCCAAGAGACCCAGTACTTC. Protein sequence: CASSPPTPTPQETQYF.

This clonotype was found a few times. This chain connects TRBV10-3 to TRBJ2-5, with TRBD2 matching 9 bases. Germline loops: CDR1 ENHRY, CDR2 SYGVKD. Unmatched junction bases numbered 7, after V lost 3 bases and J lost 5 bases. The CDR3 spans 15 residues. The CDR3 loop reads CAISELAGVSETQYF. The CDR3 DNA sequence: TGTGCCATCAGTGAATTAGCGGGAGTCTCGGAGACCCAGTACTTC.

This clonotype has just a few counts. The chain joins TRBV12-3 or TRBV12-4 to TRBJ2-1, with TRBD2 matching over 12 bases. After removal of 8 bases from V and 10 bases from J, the junction contained 12 bases not matched to a gene. CDR3 size: 15 residues. As DNA, the CDR3 is TGTGCCAGCGGAGTTCGACTAGCGGGAGTGGAAGAGCAGTTCTTC. Translated: CASGVRLAGVEEQFF.

This chain connects TRBV21-1 to TRBJ2-5; TRBD1, the D gene given by the table, was not confirmed from the DNA. The J call is uncertain, as TRBJ2-7 better fits the DNA end. TRBV21-1 is annotated as a pseudogene. The CDR3 covers 16 residues. The CDR3 DNA reads TGTGCCAGCAGCAATCTGCAGCGAGCGGGGGCCTACGAGCAGTACTTC. Its translation: CASSNLQRAGAYEQYF.

Only a few counts were recorded for this clonotype. The gene calls are TRBV28 and TRBJ1-5, with 8 nucleotides matching TRBD1. CDR1 and CDR2 (germline): MDHEN, SYDVKM. J lost 7 bases, V lost 6 bases, and 11 bases had no gene match. The CDR3 has 15 amino acids. CDR3 in amino acids: CASSHMTGAEQPQHF. The CDR3, as DNA: TGTGCCAGCAGCCACATGACAGGGGCAGAGCAGCCCCAGCATTTT.

The V call is TRBV6-1, the J call TRBJ2-2, with a weak D call TRBD2 (5 bases). Germline loops: CDR1 MNHNS, CDR2 SASEGT. The V gene lost 6 bases and the J gene lost 0 bases, with 17 bases spanning the gap. The CDR3 is 17 residues long. CDR3 protein: CASRSPSGASNTGELFF. The CDR3 DNA reads as TGTGCCAGCAGATCCCCAAGCGGAGCCTCGAACACCGGGGAGCTGTTTTTT.

V and J are TRBV4-1 and TRBJ2-5; D remains unclear. The J call could be wrong; TRBJ2-7 is a better fit for the DNA end. The CDR3 covers 17 residues. In germline, CDR1 is MGHRA, CDR2 YSYEKL. The CDR3 bases are TGCGCCAGCAGCCAAGAAGGAGAGGTGTCCTATCCCTACGAGCAGTACTTC. It translates to CASSQEGEVSYPYEQYF.

The sample holds a few counts of this clonotype. The J gene is TRBJ2-2, the V gene TRBV7-3; TRBD2 agrees at 8 bases. Losses at the gene ends were 1 base for V and 0 bases for J; bases not matched to a gene: 1. The CDR3 extends over 16 amino acids. The germline V gene encodes CDR1 SGHTA and CDR2 FQGTGA. The chain's CDR3 is CASSLSGGTNTGELFF. DNA of the CDR3: TGTGCCAGCAGCTTAAGCGGGGGGACGAACACCGGGGAGCTGTTTTTT.

J is TRBJ2-1 and V is TRBV4-1; 7 nucleotides match TRBD1. This CDR3 contains 13 residues. J was trimmed by 7 bases and V by 5 bases; bases with no gene match: 5. Germline CDR1 MGHRA, CDR2 YSYEKL. The CDR3 region is CASSATQGNEQFF. Here the CDR3 DNA reads TGCGCCAGCAGCGCCACACAGGGGAATGAGCAGTTCTTC.

This clonotype was seen a few times. The chain uses TRBV3-1 and TRBJ2-7; perhaps TRBD1 as D (6 bases). CDR3 length: 15 residues. Trimming cost V 5 bases and J 4 bases, with 18 bases left between them. In germline, CDR1 is LGHDT, CDR2 YNNKEL (reference sequence). This CDR3 is CASSAVSGDTYEQYF. CDR3 coding DNA: TGTGCCAGCAGCGCCGTATCAGGGGATACTTACGAGCAGTACTTC.